This T cell receptor beta chain appears in the sequencing data of a study of T cell repertoires in cytomegalovirus infection. Study-wide context: The authors relied on CMV epitopes, both recently identified HLA-C-restricted and well-studied HLA-B-restricted. Study-wide points: The ex vivo response was dominated by HLA-C-restricted CMV-specific TCR beta clonotypes.

In this sample, this clonotype turned up many times. Its target is not known. The CDR3 sequence is 13 residues long. In germline, CDR1 is MNHEY, CDR2 SVGEGT. With 2 bases removed from V and 9 bases from J, the gap between germline ends came to 14 bases. TCRdb called the reads again in MiXCR, with one record for every CDR3 protein. This sample has about 310,000 distinct CDR3 sequences, with just under 25% found just once. The source material was cultured PBMCs, sampled from culture after CMV antigen stimulation. The rearrangement uses TRBV6-2 or TRBV6-3 and TRBJ2-7; possibly TRBD2 for D (6 bases). The receptor was isolated from a human donor in good health (CMV status not recorded). Some clones in this sample may be carry-over from other donors' samples. The CDR3 region is CASSYGTDGGQYV. CDR3 nucleotide sequence: TGTGCCAGCAGTTACGGGACGGACGGGGGGCAGTACGTC.